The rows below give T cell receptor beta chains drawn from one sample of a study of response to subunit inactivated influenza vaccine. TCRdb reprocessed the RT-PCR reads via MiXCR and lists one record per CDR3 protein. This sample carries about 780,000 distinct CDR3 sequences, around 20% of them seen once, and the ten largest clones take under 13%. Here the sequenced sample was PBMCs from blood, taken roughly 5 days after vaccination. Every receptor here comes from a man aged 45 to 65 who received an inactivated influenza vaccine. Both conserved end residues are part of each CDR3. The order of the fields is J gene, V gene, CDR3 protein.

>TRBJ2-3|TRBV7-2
CASRMGTDTQYF
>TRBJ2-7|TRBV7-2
CASSLSGLWEQYF
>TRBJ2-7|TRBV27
CASSPQDRELYEQYF
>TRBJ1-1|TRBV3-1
CASSQRQGNANTEAFF
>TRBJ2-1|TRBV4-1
CASSQFQAGTKNEQFF
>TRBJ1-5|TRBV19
CASSISRHSNQPQHF
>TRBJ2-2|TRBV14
CASSPPQRASTNTGELFF
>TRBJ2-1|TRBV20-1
CSARVAGGFNEQFF
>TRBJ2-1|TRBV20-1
CSARVGLAGDNEQFF
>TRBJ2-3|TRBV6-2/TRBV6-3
CASRTGQGAVNTQYF
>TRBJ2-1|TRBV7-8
CASRGGDGSYNEQFF
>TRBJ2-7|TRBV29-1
CSVEVGLGSGEQYF
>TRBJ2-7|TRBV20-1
CSAFSSGHDYEQYF
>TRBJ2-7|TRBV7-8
CASSFGQGAVYEQYF
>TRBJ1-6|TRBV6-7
CASGHRSNSPLHF
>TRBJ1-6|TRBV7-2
CASSLTDRMSSPLHF
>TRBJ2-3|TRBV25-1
CASSALGVEPDTQYF
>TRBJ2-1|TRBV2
CASSRVTTYNEQFF
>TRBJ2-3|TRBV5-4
CASSLIAGGMSTDTQYF
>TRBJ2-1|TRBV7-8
CASSSRTSGSWDEQFF
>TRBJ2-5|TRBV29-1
CSVAAGTQYF
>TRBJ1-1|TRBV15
CATSSDIAGVAEAFF
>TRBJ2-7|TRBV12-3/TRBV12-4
CASSHRDGEGEQYF
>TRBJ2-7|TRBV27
CASRPIGIGLNGHEQYF
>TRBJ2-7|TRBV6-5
CASSYSNPSYEQYF
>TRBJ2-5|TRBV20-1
CSASIRGRGRETQYF
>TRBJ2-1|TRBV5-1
CASSSRGPGAYNEQFF
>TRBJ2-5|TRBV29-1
CSGGTSGTQETQYF
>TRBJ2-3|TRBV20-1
CSASPGANTDTQYF
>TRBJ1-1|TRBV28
CASSSGNRIGPTEAFF
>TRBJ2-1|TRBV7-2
CASSPWAGGNNEQFF
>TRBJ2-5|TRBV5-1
CASTTSGGTETQYF
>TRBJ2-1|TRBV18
CASSPRGTSGSSYNEQFF
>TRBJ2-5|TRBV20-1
CSAHGTSGRLQETQYF
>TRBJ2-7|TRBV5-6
CASSLRQGAPYEQYF
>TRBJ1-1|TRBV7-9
CASSWWTAENLAEAFF
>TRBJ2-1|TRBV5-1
CASSARWTSENNEQFF
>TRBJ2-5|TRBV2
CASREGQGQETQYF
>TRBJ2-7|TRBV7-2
CASSLAQTSGSSEQYF
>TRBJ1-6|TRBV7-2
CASSSQGGSPLHF
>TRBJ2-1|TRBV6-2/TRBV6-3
CASSYSQFDALVRLRNEQFF
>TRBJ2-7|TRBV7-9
CASSYGQSNEQYF
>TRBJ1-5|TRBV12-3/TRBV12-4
CASSLAEDQPQHF
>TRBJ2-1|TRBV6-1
CASRGGGDNEQFF
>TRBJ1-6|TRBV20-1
CSANRDRGNSPLHF
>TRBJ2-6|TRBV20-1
CSARLTGTGANVLTF
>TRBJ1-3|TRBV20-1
CSARQGADGNTIYF
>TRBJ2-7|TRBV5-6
CASSSVGTSGSEQYF
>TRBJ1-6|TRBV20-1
CSAWYGSSYNSPLHF
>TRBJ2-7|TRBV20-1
CSARSSREASYEQYF
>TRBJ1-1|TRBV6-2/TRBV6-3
CASKTAVETTEAFF
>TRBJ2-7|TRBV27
CASSHGGSASYEQYF
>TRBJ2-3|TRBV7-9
CASSRLAGGRDTQYF
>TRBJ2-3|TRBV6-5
CASSYPRQRGSPSTDTQYF
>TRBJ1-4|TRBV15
CATSRLIQGGEKLFF
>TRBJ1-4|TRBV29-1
CSVSDPGEKLFF
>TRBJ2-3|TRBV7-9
CASSLGGQGRSDTQYF